The 19 T cell receptor beta chains given below trace back to one sample, sequenced in a study of pediatric ulcerative colitis. Here immunoSEQ multiplex PCR was the method, and the copy in TCRdb shows in-frame clones only, minus some. The sample holds tens of thousands of clones, about 80% seen once. The rectum was sampled with one to two pinch biopsies at colonoscopy. Sequenced input: gut tissue. Receptors were obtained from a boy between 10 and 17 years old with moderate ulcerative colitis.

The chain joins TRBV6-1 to TRBJ2-5; 11 bases match TRBD2. With V trimmed by 7 bases and J by 5 bases, 9 bases remained unmatched. The CDR3 runs to 15 residues. Germline-derived CDR1 and CDR2 are MNHNS and SASEGT. The CDR3 loop is CASMHLAGGWETQYF. The CDR3 bases are TGTGCCAGCATGCATCTAGCGGGGGGCTGGGAGACCCAGTACTTC.

The J gene is TRBJ2-5, the V gene TRBV5-1, with D possibly called TRBD1 or TRBD2 (5 bases each). Trimming removed 1 base at V and 5 bases at J, with 9 bases between. CDR3 size: 13 residues. Germline loops: CDR1 SGHRS, CDR2 YFSETQ. The CDR3 reads CASSLQGVETQYF. The CDR3 DNA reads TGCGCCAGCAGCTTGCAGGGAGTGGAGACCCAGTACTTC. Full variable domain (rest looked up from reference TRBV5-1 and TRBJ2-5): KAGVTQTPRYLIKTRGQQVTLSCSPISGHRSVSWYQQTPGQGLQFLFEYFSETQRNKGNFPGRFSGRQFSNSRSEMNVSTLELGDSALYLCASSLQGVETQYFGPGTRLLVL.

This clone was counted a few times. In the same sample, other DNA sequences code for this CDR3. The chain is built from TRBV6-1 and TRBJ1-2; TRBD1 matches at 8 bases. In germline, CDR1 is MNHNS, CDR2 SASEGT. The V segment lost 6 bases and the J segment 6 bases; nucleotides outside the gene matches: 6. This CDR3 spans 13 amino acids. The CDR3 region has the DNA TGTGCCAGCAGGCTGACAGGGGAGGATGGCTACACCTTC. It encodes CASRLTGEDGYTF.

This clone came up once. The rearrangement joins TRBV29-1 to TRBJ2-3, with D tentatively TRBD2 (6 bases). The V end was cut by 2 bases, the J end by 4 bases, with 19 bases between. The CDR3 covers 16 residues. Per germline, CDR1 SQVTM and CDR2 ANQGSEA. This CDR3 is CSVESPGRGLADTQYF. CDR3 DNA sequence: TGCAGCGTTGAATCCCCGGGACGGGGGTTGGCAGATACGCAGTATTTT.

The chain couples TRBV7-2 to TRBJ2-7, with 11 bases identical to TRBD1. Germline V gene data show CDR1 as SGHTA and CDR2 as FQGNSA. This CDR3 is 16 amino acids long. V shed 4 bases, J shed 5 bases, and the junction held 10 bases outside the gene matches. The CDR3 loop reads CASSSPWTGGKNEQYF. CDR3 DNA sequence: TGTGCCAGCAGCTCCCCATGGACAGGGGGCAAGAACGAGCAGTACTTC. The complete variable domain, with remaining parts taken from reference TRBV7-2 and TRBJ2-7, reads GAGVSQSPSNKVTEKGKDVELRCDPISGHTALYWYRQSLGQGLEFLIYFQGNSAPDKSGLPSDRFSAERTGGSVSTLTIQRTQQEDSAVYLCASSSPWTGGKNEQYFGPGTRLTVT.

In its sample, this clone was seen once. The genes are TRBV6-1 and TRBJ2-2; 8 bases are a match to TRBD1. V lost 9 bases, J lost 3 bases, and 6 bases stayed unmatched. The V gene's germline CDR1 is MNHNS and CDR2 SASEGT. This CDR3 contains 14 residues. The DNA of the CDR3 is TGTGCCAGACAAGACAGGGGTGACACCGGGGAGCTGTTTTTT. Residues: CARQDRGDTGELFF.

This clone occurred a few times. The V gene is TRBV18, the J gene TRBJ1-2; possible D gene TRBD1, 6 bases. With 6 bases removed from V and 2 bases from J, the gap between germline ends came to 13 bases. Per the germline V gene, CDR1 is KGHSH and CDR2 is LQKENI. The CDR3 sequence is 14 residues long. CDR3 bases: TGTGCCAGCTCTCCCGAACAGGGAAACTATGGCTACACCTTC. It specifies CASSPEQGNYGYTF.

This clone was detected only a few times. V and J are TRBV10-3 and TRBJ1-2; TRBD1 matches 9 bases. Trimming removed 9 bases from V and 2 bases from J; junction bases left unmatched: 4. The CDR3 consists of 13 residues. Germline lookup yields CDR1 ENHRY and CDR2 SYGVKD. CDR3 amino acids: CAILGTGNYGYTF. Written as DNA, the CDR3 is TGTGCCATATTGGGGACAGGGAACTATGGCTACACCTTC.

V is TRBV5-8 and J is TRBJ2-3; D may be TRBD1 (8 bases). The CDR3 has 15 amino acids. Trimming removed 4 bases at V and 3 bases at J, with 15 bases between. Germline V gene lookup returns CDR1 SGHTS and CDR2 YDEGEE. CDR3 residues: CASSPGQGLTDTQYF. CDR3 nucleotides: TGTGCCAGCAGCCCCGGACAGGGACTAACAGATACGCAGTATTTT.

The chain carries TRBV19 and TRBJ2-3, with D possibly matching TRBD1 (5 bases). The V end lost 4 bases, the J end lost 2 bases, and 16 bases lay between the germline ends. Germline lookup yields CDR1 LNHDA and CDR2 SQIVND (reference sequence). This CDR3 has 16 residues. The CDR3 protein is CASSTGLTAYTDTQYF. CDR3 coding DNA: TGTGCCAGTAGTACTGGGTTGACAGCCTACACAGATACGCAGTATTTT.

This chain links TRBV6-5 with TRBJ1-2; D may be TRBD1 (5 bases). The CDR3 sequence is 12 residues long. Trimming shortened V by 6 bases and J by 6 bases, and 11 bases separated the two germline ends. Looked up from germline, CDR1 is MNHEY and CDR2 is SVGAGI. The CDR3 coding sequence is TGTGCCAGCAGGAACAGGCGTGATGGCTACACCTTC. Translating gives CASRNRRDGYTF.

The V gene is TRBV5-6, the J gene TRBJ2-7; D remains unclear. CDR1 is SGHDT and CDR2 is YYEEEE in the germline V gene. The CDR3 is 12 residues long. V was shortened by 4 bases and J by 4 bases, with 9 bases between the two germline ends. The CDR3 reads CASSRDRYEQYF. In DNA, the CDR3 is TGTGCCAGCAGCCGTGACCGTTACGAGCAGTACTTC.

This clone was counted a single time. J is TRBJ2-3 and V is TRBV15; D is unclear. Per the germline V gene, CDR1 is LNHNV and CDR2 is YYDKDF (reference sequence). The V and J ends lost 5 bases and 7 bases respectively, with 7 bases between them. The CDR3 sequence is 11 residues long. The CDR3 loop is CATSSENTQYF. CDR3 nucleotides: TGTGCCACCAGCTCCGAAAATACGCAGTATTTT.

The chain couples TRBV5-1 to TRBJ2-3; D gene ambiguous. Trimming removed 0 bases from V and 5 bases from J, with 16 bases in between. This CDR3 spans 16 amino acids. Germline loops: CDR1 SGHRS, CDR2 YFSETQ. The CDR3 coding sequence is TGCGCCAGCAGCTTGGCTGTCGCTCGCCCTTTAGATACGCAGTATTTT. It encodes CASSLAVARPLDTQYF.

The V gene is TRBV7-9, the J gene TRBJ2-7; D unresolved. V was trimmed by 0 bases and J by 5 bases, leaving 8 bases between them. CDR1 and CDR2 (germline): SEHNR, FQNEAQ (reference sequence). The CDR3 length is 13 residues. The CDR3 reads CASSLAQPHEQYF. The CDR3 DNA is TGTGCCAGCAGCTTAGCGCAGCCCCACGAGCAGTACTTC. The whole variable domain, filled in from reference TRBV7-9 and TRBJ2-7, reads DTGVSQNPRHKITKRGQNVTFRCDPISEHNRLYWYRQTLGQGPEFLTYFQNEAQLEKSRLLSDRFSAERPKGSFSTLEIQRTEQGDSAMYLCASSLAQPHEQYFGPGTRLTVT.

This clone appeared a few times. This chain uses TRBV28 with TRBJ1-5, with 7 bases aligning to TRBD1. V gave up 7 bases and J gave up 4 bases; unmatched junction bases: 10. Germline V lookup: CDR1 MDHEN, CDR2 SYDVKM. CDR3 size: 15 residues. CDR3 region: CASTYSGTANQPQHF. In nucleotides, the CDR3 is TGTGCCAGCACCTACTCCGGGACAGCTAATCAGCCCCAGCATTTT. Complete variable domain (other parts from reference TRBV28 and TRBJ1-5): DVKVTQSSRYLVKRTGEKVFLECVQDMDHENMFWYRQDPGLGLRLIYFSYDVKMKEKGDIPEGYSVSREKKERFSLILESASTNQTSMYLCASTYSGTANQPQHFGDGTRLSIL.

The chain is built from TRBV4-1 and TRBJ2-7; D remains unclear. Germline V gene sequence: CDR1 MGHRA, CDR2 YSYEKL. The V end was cut by 0 bases, the J end by 2 bases, with 8 bases between. This CDR3 has 14 amino acids. As DNA, the CDR3 is TGCGCCAGCAGCCAAGAGCCGGGTCCCTACGAGCAGTACTTC. This encodes CASSQEPGPYEQYF.

V is TRBV6-5 and J is TRBJ2-1; D is perhaps TRBD1 or TRBD2 (5 bases each). The V end was cut by 7 bases, the J end by 9 bases, with 22 bases between. The CDR3 consists of 15 residues. Germline V gene data show CDR1 as MNHEY and CDR2 as SVGAGI. DNA of the CDR3: TGTGCCAGCAACCCCAGGGTATTCAACGAGGGTGAGCAGTTCTTC. This encodes CASNPRVFNEGEQFF.

The CDR3, as DNA: TGTGCCATCAGTGAGTTACAGGGAGAGAACACTGAAGCTTTCTTT. Amino acid sequence: CAISELQGENTEAFF. This rearrangement joins TRBV10-3 to TRBJ1-1; perhaps TRBD1 as D (6 bases). Germline V gives CDR1 ENHRY, CDR2 SYGVKD. The length of the CDR3 is 15 residues. V dropped 1 base and J dropped 1 base, with 10 bases sitting between them.